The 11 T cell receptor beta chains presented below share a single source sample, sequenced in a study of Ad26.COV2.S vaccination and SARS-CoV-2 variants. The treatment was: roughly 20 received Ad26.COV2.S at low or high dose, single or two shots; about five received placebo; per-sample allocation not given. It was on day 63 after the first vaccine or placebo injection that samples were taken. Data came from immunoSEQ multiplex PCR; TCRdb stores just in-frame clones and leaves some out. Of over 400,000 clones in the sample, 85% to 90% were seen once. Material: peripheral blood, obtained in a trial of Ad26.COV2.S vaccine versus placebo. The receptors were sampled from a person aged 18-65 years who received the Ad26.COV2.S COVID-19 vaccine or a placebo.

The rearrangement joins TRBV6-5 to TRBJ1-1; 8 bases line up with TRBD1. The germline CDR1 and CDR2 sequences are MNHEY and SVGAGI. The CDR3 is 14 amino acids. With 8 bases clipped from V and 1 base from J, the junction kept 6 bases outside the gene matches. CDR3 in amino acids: CASQIDRGNTEAFF. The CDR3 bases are TGTGCCAGCCAGATAGACAGGGGGAACACTGAAGCTTTCTTT.

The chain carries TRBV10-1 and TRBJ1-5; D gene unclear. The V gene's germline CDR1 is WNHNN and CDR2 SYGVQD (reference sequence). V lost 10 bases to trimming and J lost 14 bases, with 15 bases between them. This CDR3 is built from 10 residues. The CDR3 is CATAGPVKHF. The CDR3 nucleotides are TGCGCCACCGCCGGACCAGTAAAGCATTTT.

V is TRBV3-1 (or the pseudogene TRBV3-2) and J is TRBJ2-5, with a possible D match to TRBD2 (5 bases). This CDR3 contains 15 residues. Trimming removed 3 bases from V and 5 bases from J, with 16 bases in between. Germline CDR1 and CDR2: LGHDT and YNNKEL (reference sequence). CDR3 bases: TGTGCCAGCAGCCAGAGGACTCGAAGGGTCGAGACCCAGTACTTC. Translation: CASSQRTRRVETQYF.

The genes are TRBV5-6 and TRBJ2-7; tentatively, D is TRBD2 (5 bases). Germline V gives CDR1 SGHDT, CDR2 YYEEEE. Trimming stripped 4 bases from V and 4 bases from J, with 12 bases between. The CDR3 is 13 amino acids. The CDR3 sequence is CASSLRGLYEQYF. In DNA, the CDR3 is TGTGCCAGCAGCCTCCGAGGGTTGTACGAGCAGTACTTC.

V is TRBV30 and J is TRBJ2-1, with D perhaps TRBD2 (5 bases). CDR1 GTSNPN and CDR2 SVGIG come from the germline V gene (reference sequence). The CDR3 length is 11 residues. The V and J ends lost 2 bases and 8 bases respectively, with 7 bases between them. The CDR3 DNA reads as TGTGCCTGGAGTATACTAGATGAGCAGTTCTTC. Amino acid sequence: CAWSILDEQFF. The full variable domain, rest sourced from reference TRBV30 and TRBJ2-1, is SQTIHQWPATLVQPVGSPLSLECTVEGTSNPNLYWYRQAAGRGLQLLFYSVGIGQISSEVPQNLSASRPQDRQFILSSKKLLLSDSGFYLCAWSILDEQFFGPGTRLTVL.

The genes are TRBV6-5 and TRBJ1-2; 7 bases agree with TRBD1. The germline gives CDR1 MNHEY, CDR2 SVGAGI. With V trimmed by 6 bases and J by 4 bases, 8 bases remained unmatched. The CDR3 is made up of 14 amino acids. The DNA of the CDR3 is TGTGCCAGCAGCCACGGGGGACAGCTCTATGGCTACACCTTC. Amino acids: CASSHGGQLYGYTF.

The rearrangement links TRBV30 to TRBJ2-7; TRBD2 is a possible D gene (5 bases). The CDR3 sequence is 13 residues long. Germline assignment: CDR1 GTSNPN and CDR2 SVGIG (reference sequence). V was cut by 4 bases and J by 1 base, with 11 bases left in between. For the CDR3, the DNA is TGTGCCTGGACCCCTCGCGGGTCCTACGAGCAGTACTTC. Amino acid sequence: CAWTPRGSYEQYF.

This CDR3 reads CASSLDGTGQGELFF. In DNA form, the CDR3 reads TGCGCCAGCAGCTTGGACGGGACAGGGCAAGGGGAGCTGTTTTTT. This sequence joins TRBV5-1 and TRBJ2-2; 9 bases are a match to TRBD1. This CDR3 contains 15 residues. Germline assignment: CDR1 SGHRS and CDR2 YFSETQ. J gave up 8 bases and V 0 bases, and 5 bases lay outside the gene matches.

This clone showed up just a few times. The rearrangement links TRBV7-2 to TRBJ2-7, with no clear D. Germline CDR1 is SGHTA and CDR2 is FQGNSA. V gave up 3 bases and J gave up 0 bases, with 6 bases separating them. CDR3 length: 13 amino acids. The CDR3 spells CASSFQVSYEQYF. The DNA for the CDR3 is TGTGCCAGCAGCTTTCAGGTCTCCTACGAGCAGTACTTC.

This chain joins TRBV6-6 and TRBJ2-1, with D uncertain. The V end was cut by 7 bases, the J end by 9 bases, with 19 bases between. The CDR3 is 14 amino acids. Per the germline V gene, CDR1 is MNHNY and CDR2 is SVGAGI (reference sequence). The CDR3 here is CASKMDGSRGEQFF. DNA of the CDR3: TGTGCCAGCAAGATGGACGGATCACGCGGTGAGCAGTTCTTC.

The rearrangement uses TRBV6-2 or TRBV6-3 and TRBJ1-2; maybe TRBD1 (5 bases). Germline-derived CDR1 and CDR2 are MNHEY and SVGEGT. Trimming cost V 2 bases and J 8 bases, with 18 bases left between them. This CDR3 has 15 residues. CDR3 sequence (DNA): TGTGCCAGCAGTTACGGGGACGTGAATATGGGGGGCTACACCTTC. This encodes CASSYGDVNMGGYTF.